This T cell receptor beta chain was identified during a study of blood T cell repertoires in COVID-19. Looking at the study overall: In each case, the material was cDNA or gDNA derived from T cells, B-cell-depleted T cells, or PBMCs.

V lost 6 bases to trimming and J lost 2 bases; unmatched junction nucleotides: 1. The CDR3 contains 14 residues. Germline V gives CDR1 MNHEY, CDR2 SVGAGI. The Seattle patients joined while their infection was active and were tracked longitudinally afterward. How the authors handled the data: Amplification of reference gene primers was used by the study to estimate nucleated cell counts. Sequenced by immunoSEQ multiplex PCR; TCRdb stores in-frame clones only, minus some. V and J calls and clone size are as listed in that table; D and trimming were resolved from the DNA. The data show roughly 320,000 clones, around 89% seen once.

This chain connects TRBV6-5 to TRBJ2-3; 11 bases are a match to TRBD2. The material sequenced was peripheral blood. This TCR was recovered from a woman aged 50 to 60 with COVID-19, enrolled during active disease. The CDR3 is CASRGLADTDTQYF. In DNA form, the CDR3 reads TGTGCCAGCAGGGGACTAGCGGACACAGATACGCAGTATTTT.